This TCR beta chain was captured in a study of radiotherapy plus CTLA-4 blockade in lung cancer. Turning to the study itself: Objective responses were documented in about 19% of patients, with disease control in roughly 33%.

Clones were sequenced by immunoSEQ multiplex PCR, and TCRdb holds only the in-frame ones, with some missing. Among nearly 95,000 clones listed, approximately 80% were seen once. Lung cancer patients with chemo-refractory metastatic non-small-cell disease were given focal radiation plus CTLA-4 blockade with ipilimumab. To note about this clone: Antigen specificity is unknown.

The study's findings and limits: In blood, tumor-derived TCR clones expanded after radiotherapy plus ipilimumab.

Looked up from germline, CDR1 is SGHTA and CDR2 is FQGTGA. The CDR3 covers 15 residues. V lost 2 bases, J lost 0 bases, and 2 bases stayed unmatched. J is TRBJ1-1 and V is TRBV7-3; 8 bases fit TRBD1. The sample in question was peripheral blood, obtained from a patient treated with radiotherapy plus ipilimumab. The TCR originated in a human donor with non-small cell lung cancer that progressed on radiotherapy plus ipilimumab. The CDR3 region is CASSLDRGLNTEAFF. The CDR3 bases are TGTGCCAGCAGCTTAGACAGGGGCCTGAACACTGAAGCTTTCTTT. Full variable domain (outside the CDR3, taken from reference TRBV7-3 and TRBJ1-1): GAGVSQTPSNKVTEKGKYVELRCDPISGHTALYWYRQSLGQGPEFLIYFQGTGAADDSGLPNDRFFAVRPEGSVSTLKIQRTERGDSAVYLCASSLDRGLNTEAFFGQGTRLTVV.